This TCR beta chain was profiled in a study of cytomegalovirus exposure and HLA in healthy donors. Study findings and constraints: TCR clusters originating in the first cohort tended to co-occur in the approximately 120 validation repertoires, according to a later analysis.

Repertoires were generated with immunoSEQ multiplex PCR, while TCRdb's copy carries only in-frame clones and drops some. The sample shows about 82,000 clones, roughly 93% of them seen only once. The CDR3 totals 14 residues. V lost 8 bases to trimming and J lost 5 bases; unmatched junction nucleotides: 10. The germline gives CDR1 MNHEY, CDR2 SMNVEV (reference sequence). On this clone itself: Its specificity is not known.

This sequence originates from a young man in good health and CMV-seronegative. Sample: PBMCs. The chain carries TRBV27 and TRBJ2-7; 9 positions match TRBD1. CDR3 in DNA: TGTGCCAGCGGTCCCCGCGACAGGGGGAACGAGCAGTACTTC. Translation: CASGPRDRGNEQYF.